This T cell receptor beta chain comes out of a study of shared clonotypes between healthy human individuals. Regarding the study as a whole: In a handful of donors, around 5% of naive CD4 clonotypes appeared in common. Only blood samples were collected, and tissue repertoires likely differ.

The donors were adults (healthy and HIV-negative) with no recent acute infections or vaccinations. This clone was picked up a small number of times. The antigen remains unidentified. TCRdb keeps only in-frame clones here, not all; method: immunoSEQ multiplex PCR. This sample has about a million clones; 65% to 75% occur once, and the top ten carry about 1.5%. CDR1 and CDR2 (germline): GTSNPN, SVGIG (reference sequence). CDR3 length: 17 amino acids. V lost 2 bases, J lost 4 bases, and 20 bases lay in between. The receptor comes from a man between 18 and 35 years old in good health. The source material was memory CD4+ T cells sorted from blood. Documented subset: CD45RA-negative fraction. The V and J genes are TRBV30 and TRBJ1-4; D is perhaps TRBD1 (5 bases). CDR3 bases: TGTGCCTGGAGTAAAACGAAAAGTACAGGATTTAATGAAAAACTGTTTTTT. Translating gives CAWSKTKSTGFNEKLFF. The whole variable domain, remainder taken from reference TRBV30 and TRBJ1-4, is SQTIHQWPATLVQPVGSPLSLECTVEGTSNPNLYWYRQAAGRGLQLLFYSVGIGQISSEVPQNLSASRPQDRQFILSSKKLLLSDSGFYLCAWSKTKSTGFNEKLFFGSGTQLSVL.